Listed here are 23 T cell receptor beta chains from one sample, sequenced in a study of Ad26.COV2.S vaccination and SARS-CoV-2 variants. The sample's treatment: some 20 received Ad26.COV2.S at low or high dose, single or two shots; about five received placebo; per-sample allocation not given. Sampling was done on day 63 after the first vaccine or placebo injection. Libraries were prepared by immunoSEQ multiplex PCR; TCRdb keeps only in-frame clonotypes and omits some of them. The sample carries about 400,000 clones, over 75% recorded once. The sample here was peripheral blood, taken in a trial of Ad26.COV2.S vaccine versus placebo. The source is a person between 18 and 65 years old who received the Ad26.COV2.S COVID-19 vaccine or a placebo.

The rearrangement joins TRBV6-6 to TRBJ2-5, with D tentatively TRBD2 (5 bases). The CDR3 has 16 residues. Looked up from germline, CDR1 is MNHNY and CDR2 is SVGAGI (reference sequence). The V gene lost 6 bases and the J gene lost 3 bases, with 20 bases spanning the gap. The CDR3 DNA is TGTGCCAGCAGATCCCCCACGAGGACTGGAAAAGAGACCCAGTACTTC. It translates to CASRSPTRTGKETQYF.

J is TRBJ2-3 and V is TRBV9; TRBD2 aligns across 12 bases. The CDR3 runs 16 residues. Germline CDR1 is SGDLS and CDR2 is YYNGEE. Trimming took 0 bases from V and 6 from J; bases not matched to a gene: 5. The CDR3 protein is CASSVGLAGVSDTQYF. CDR3 nucleotide sequence: TGTGCCAGCAGCGTAGGACTAGCGGGAGTATCGGATACGCAGTATTTT.

The chain couples TRBV7-2 to TRBJ1-1; D remains unclear. Germline CDR1 is SGHTA and CDR2 is FQGNSA. CDR3 size: 12 residues. Deletions cut 4 bases from V and 7 bases from J, with 10 bases between. For the CDR3, the DNA is TGTGCCAGCAGCTCGCCTAGCGTTGAAGCTTTCTTT. It yields the protein CASSSPSVEAFF.

V and J are TRBV9 and TRBJ1-4; D not resolved. V was cut by 4 bases and J by 3 bases, with 10 bases left in between. CDR3 length: 14 amino acids. CDR1 SGDLS and CDR2 YYNGEE come from the germline V gene. CDR3 nucleotides: TGTGCCAGCAGCCCCCCGTGGGCTAATGAAAAACTGTTTTTT. Translation: CASSPPWANEKLFF.

In regard to this clone: Other DNA sequences in this sample translate to the same CDR3. The chain couples TRBV5-1 to TRBJ2-3; D not certain. The CDR3 spans 11 residues. V lost 0 bases and J 6 bases, leaving 2 bases between the germline ends. CDR1 is SGHRS, CDR2 YFSETQ, per germline. CDR3 DNA: TGCGCCAGCAGCTTGGGGGATACGCAGTATTTT. It yields the protein CASSLGDTQYF.

The genes are TRBV5-1 and TRBJ1-3; D is undetermined. Germline CDR1 and CDR2: SGHRS and YFSETQ. The V end was cut by 0 bases, the J end by 0 bases, with 13 bases between. The CDR3 covers 17 residues. CDR3 residues: CASSLEESRISGNTIYF. The CDR3 coding sequence is TGCGCCAGCAGCTTGGAGGAAAGCCGGATCTCTGGAAACACCATATATTTT.

CDR3 in DNA: TGTGCCAGCAGCGTAGGGATTACCGGGGAGCTGTTTTTT. Its translation: CASSVGITGELFF. The chain combines TRBV9 with TRBJ2-2; unclear D gene. V lost 0 bases to trimming and J lost 5 bases, with 5 bases between them. CDR1 is SGDLS, CDR2 YYNGEE, per germline. The CDR3 is 13 residues long.

J is TRBJ2-3 and V is TRBV29-1, with unresolved D. Deletions cut 0 bases from V and 1 base from J, with 11 bases between. This CDR3 is 15 amino acids long. Germline values: CDR1 SQVTM, CDR2 ANQGSEA. CDR3 region: CSVEDQELRTDTQYF. The CDR3 DNA follows: TGCAGCGTTGAAGATCAGGAGTTACGCACAGATACGCAGTATTTT.

This clone was counted between two and nine times. The rearrangement uses TRBV5-5 and TRBJ1-5; D gene ambiguous. V lost 2 bases and J 3 bases, leaving 6 bases between the germline ends. Per germline, CDR1 SGHKS and CDR2 YYEKEE (reference sequence). This CDR3 contains 13 residues. Here the CDR3 reads CASSFGTNQPQHF. The CDR3 bases are TGTGCCAGCAGCTTCGGAACCAATCAGCCCCAGCATTTT.

The J gene is TRBJ1-4, the V gene TRBV7-2; D is perhaps TRBD1 (5 bases). Between the trimmed V and J ends, which lost 5 bases and 2 bases, there was a span of 15 bases. The germline CDR1 and CDR2 sequences are SGHTA and FQGNSA. The CDR3 consists of 16 residues. CDR3 bases: TGTGCCAGCAGCCTTGGCACAGGCGGTACTAATGAAAAACTGTTTTTT. Translated: CASSLGTGGTNEKLFF. The full variable domain, rest sourced from reference TRBV7-2 and TRBJ1-4, is GAGVSQSPSNKVTEKGKDVELRCDPISGHTALYWYRQSLGQGLEFLIYFQGNSAPDKSGLPSDRFSAERTGGSVSTLTIQRTQQEDSAVYLCASSLGTGGTNEKLFFGSGTQLSVL.

The chain has TRBV15 and TRBJ2-5; TRBD1 matches 7 bases. Germline V lookup: CDR1 LNHNV, CDR2 YYDKDF (reference sequence). V shed 2 bases and J 4 bases; nucleotides not matched to a gene: 7. The CDR3 has 15 residues. The chain's CDR3 is CATSRKRDRPETQYF. DNA of the CDR3: TGTGCCACCAGCAGAAAACGGGACAGACCAGAGACCCAGTACTTC.

This chain links TRBV29-1 with TRBJ2-1; 13 bases are shared with TRBD2. CDR1 and CDR2 (germline): SQVTM, ANQGSEA. This CDR3 has 13 amino acids. CDR3 in amino acids: CAGTSGIYNEQFF. The CDR3, as DNA: TGCGCGGGGACTAGCGGGATCTACAATGAGCAGTTCTTC.

V usage is TRBV12-5 and J usage is TRBJ2-5; D uncertain. Trimming left V 5 bases short and J 5 bases short, with 3 bases between. Germline CDR1 is LGHNT and CDR2 is FRNRAP. CDR3 length: 10 residues. In DNA, the CDR3 is TGTGCTAGTGGTGGTGAGACCCAGTACTTC. It yields the protein CASGGETQYF.

The V and J genes are TRBV18 and TRBJ2-7, with 13 bases that match TRBD2. J gave up 0 bases and V 2 bases, and 7 bases lay outside the gene matches. CDR1 and CDR2 (germline): KGHSH, LQKENI. The CDR3 is 18 amino acids. The DNA of the CDR3 is TGTGCCAGCTCACCAACTAGCGGGAGGGGGTTAAGCTCCTACGAGCAGTACTTC. This encodes CASSPTSGRGLSSYEQYF.

This chain connects TRBV4-2 to TRBJ2-7, with 10 bases that match TRBD2. Losses at the gene ends were 2 bases for V and 5 bases for J; bases not matched to a gene: 12. This CDR3 comprises 17 residues. Germline V lookup: CDR1 LGHNA, CDR2 YNFKEQ. CDR3 nucleotide sequence: TGTGCCAGCAGCCAAACAATCTCCGGCCTAGCGGGAGACGAGCAGTACTTC. Translating gives CASSQTISGLAGDEQYF.

This clone has a single count. This chain uses TRBV3-1 (or the pseudogene TRBV3-2) with TRBJ2-1; D call uncertain. The CDR3 runs 15 residues. V was clipped by 3 bases and J by 1 base, with 10 bases between them. The V gene's germline CDR1 is LGHDT and CDR2 YNNKEL (reference sequence). The CDR3 protein is CASSQGMVSYNEQFF. The DNA for the CDR3 is TGTGCCAGCAGCCAGGGGATGGTTTCCTACAATGAGCAGTTCTTC.

This clone was seen a few times. Distinct nucleotide sequences in the sample also encode this CDR3. The gene calls are TRBV4-1 and TRBJ1-4, with 8 bases fitting TRBD1. The CDR3 covers 14 residues. V lost 1 base, J lost 5 bases, and 0 bases stayed unmatched. Germline CDR1 is MGHRA and CDR2 is YSYEKL. The CDR3 nucleotides are TGCGCCAGCAGCCAAGGGACAGGGAATGAAAAACTGTTTTTT. Translated, it gives CASSQGTGNEKLFF.

This chain uses TRBV5-4 with TRBJ2-7, with D tentatively TRBD2 (6 bases). Between the trimmed V and J ends, which lost 0 bases and 6 bases, there was a span of 16 bases. The CDR3 runs 15 residues. The germline CDR1 and CDR2 sequences are SGHNT and YYREEE (reference sequence). The CDR3 protein is CASSLEEGLQGEQYF. In nucleotides, the CDR3 is TGTGCCAGCAGCTTGGAGGAGGGCCTTCAGGGCGAGCAGTACTTC.

The chain links TRBV11-1 to TRBJ2-2; the D gene could be TRBD1 or TRBD2 (5 bases each). V was shortened by 5 bases and J by 9 bases, with 13 bases between the two germline ends. The CDR3 covers 13 residues. CDR1 is SGHAT, CDR2 FQDESV, per germline (reference sequence). In DNA form, the CDR3 reads TGTGCCAGCAGCAAACAGGAGGCCTGGGAGCTGTTTTTT. It encodes CASSKQEAWELFF.

The chain couples TRBV9 to TRBJ2-1; TRBD2 might be the D (6 bases). Trimming removed 0 bases from V and 8 bases from J, with 9 bases in between. The CDR3 runs to 13 residues. The germline CDR1 and CDR2 sequences are SGDLS and YYNGEE. CDR3 sequence: CASSVALAYEQFF. The CDR3 nucleotides are TGTGCCAGCAGCGTAGCACTAGCCTATGAGCAGTTCTTC.

This rearrangement joins TRBV5-4 to TRBJ1-2, with D maybe TRBD1 (5 bases). Looked up from germline, CDR1 is SGHNT and CDR2 is YYREEE (reference sequence). This CDR3 spans 12 amino acids. V was clipped by 1 base and J by 8 bases, with 9 bases between them. CDR3 DNA sequence: TGTGCCAGCAGCTTGTTGGGGGGAGGCTACACCTTC. Amino acids: CASSLLGGGYTF.

This clone appeared a few times. The chain uses TRBV28 and TRBJ1-1, with 8 bases matching TRBD1. The CDR3 is 14 residues long. Per germline, CDR1 MDHEN and CDR2 SYDVKM. V was pared by 5 bases and J by 7 bases, with 9 bases of the junction left unmatched. The CDR3 loop is CASSPPGTGREAFF. As DNA, the CDR3 is TGTGCCAGCAGTCCACCCGGGACAGGTCGTGAAGCTTTCTTT.

V is TRBV3-1 (or the pseudogene TRBV3-2) and J is TRBJ1-1, with TRBD1 identical over 9 bases. The CDR3 sequence is 17 residues long. Trimming cost V 1 base and J 7 bases; bases outside gene matches: 13. Germline V gene data show CDR1 as LGHDT and CDR2 as YNNKEL (reference sequence). CDR3 residues: CASSQAHLSGQGVEAFF. For the CDR3, the DNA is TGTGCCAGCAGCCAAGCGCATTTATCGGGACAGGGTGTTGAAGCTTTCTTT.